This entry features one T cell receptor (beta chain) sequence. The entry originates in a study of T cells after yellow fever vaccination. The germline V gene has CDR1 SGHRS and CDR2 YFSETQ. The CDR3 has 14 amino acids. V shed 5 bases and J shed 2 bases, with 12 bases lying between them. TCRdb fed the 5' RACE reads into MiXCR, producing one record per CDR3 protein. The sample records about 430,000 distinct CDR3 sequences, about 17% being singletons. This TCR came from a man younger than 35 who received the YFV17D yellow fever vaccine. The chain has TRBV5-1 and TRBJ2-3, with D unclear. This material consisted of PBMCs, taken before the yellow fever booster vaccination. Here the CDR3 reads CASRSRSNTDTQYF. For the CDR3, the DNA is TGCGCCAGCAGGTCCCGGTCAAACACAGATACGCAGTATTTT.